This paragraph covers one T cell receptor beta chain sequence. Which antigen it targets is not known. The input lacks base qualities; no much larger clone sits a single base away. The sample originates from a study of control samples from healthy donors and cancer patients (dated by TCRdb to the early 2020s). Receptor libraries were prepared by the immunoSEQ multiplex PCR assay. TCRdb mirrors the immuneACCESS table, restricted to in-frame sequences. Some clones are absent from its copies; in checked studies, under half trace to an unresolved V gene, and the reason for the others is unknown. The sample has about 180,000 clones on record, roughly 89% of them singletons. The ten top clones hold 1.4% of the sample. CDR1 and CDR2 were assigned from the germline V gene as SGHRS and YFSETQ. V lost 0 bases and J lost 7 bases; the stretch between them is 13 bases long. The CDR3 numbers 14 residues from cysteine through phenylalanine. Just the 42-base CDR3 DNA is kept, in frame starting at base 1.

The sample taken for sequencing was blood. The chain uses TRBV5-1 and TRBJ1-2, with the D gene not confidently named. The source is a woman aged 50 to 60 in good health. The DNA sequence is TGCGCCAGCAGCTTGGAGCAGAACCTATCTGGCTACACCTTC. Its protein product is CASSLEQNLSGYTF.